This TCR beta chain was documented in a study of blood T cell repertoires in COVID-19. Study context: The samples span acute and convalescent COVID-19 from the United States, Italy and Spain.

V lost 0 bases and J lost 1, with 9 bases in between. The V gene's germline CDR1 is LNHNV and CDR2 YYDKDF (reference sequence). CDR3 size: 15 residues. In the study's own analysis: It was from reference gene primer amplification that nucleated cell counts were estimated. Generated by immunoSEQ multiplex PCR, the TCRdb table keeps only in-frame clones and is missing some. V and J calls and clone size are as listed in that table; D and trimming were resolved from the DNA. Here the sample spans about 180,000 clones, 85% to 90% being singletons. Input material: peripheral blood. The chain uses TRBV15 and TRBJ2-5; no clear D. The source of this sequence is a young woman with active or convalescent COVID-19. This CDR3 reads CATSRDWQIQETQYF. In DNA form, the CDR3 reads TGTGCCACCAGCAGAGATTGGCAGATCCAAGAGACCCAGTACTTC.